These T cell receptor beta chains were read from a single sample in a study of cytomegalovirus exposure and HLA in healthy donors. The table came from immunoSEQ multiplex PCR; TCRdb's copy has only in-frame clones and leaves some out. This sample has 95,000 to 150,000 clones, with around three quarters found just once. The sample was PBMCs. The receptors derive from a woman aged 50 to 60 in good health and CMV-seronegative. The CDR3 runs from the conserved cysteine through the conserved F or W. D genes are given only for firm matches. Rows may omit the clone size; those that give it use once, few, many or a size class.

V gene	J gene	D gene	clone size	CDR3 protein	CDR3 DNA
TRBV28	TRBJ1-5	TRBD1	NA	CASGTGTGANQPQHF	TGTGCCAGCGGAACCGGGACAGGGGCAAATCAGCCCCAGCATTTT
TRBV5-8	TRBJ2-7	NA	NA	CATKQGAYEQYF	TGTGCCACCAAACAGGGCGCCTACGAGCAGTACTTC
TRBV5-1	TRBJ2-3	TRBD1	NA	CASSLSPGQGEDTQYF	TGCGCCAGCAGCTTGTCACCGGGACAGGGTGAAGATACGCAGTATTTT
TRBV14	TRBJ2-3	NA	few	CASSQDLAGPLTDTQYF	TGTGCCAGCAGCCAAGATCTGGCAGGGCCCCTCACAGATACGCAGTATTTT
TRBV7-2	TRBJ2-5	TRBD1	NA	CASSPGQGFETQYF	TGTGCCAGCAGCCCCGGACAGGGTTTTGAGACCCAGTACTTC
TRBV7-3	TRBJ2-2	NA	once	CASSKGGGGTGELFF	TGTGCCAGCAGCAAGGGGGGCGGGGGCACCGGGGAGCTGTTTTTT
TRBV4-1	TRBJ2-1	NA	NA	CASSQGGASSYNEQFF	TGCGCCAGCAGCCAAGGGGGCGCGAGCTCCTACAATGAGCAGTTCTTC
TRBV11-3	TRBJ2-2	NA	NA	CASSSGLDYTGELFF	TGTGCCAGCAGCTCGGGACTGGATTACACCGGGGAGCTGTTTTTT
TRBV6-5	TRBJ1-5	NA	NA	CASSYSGLARQPQHF	TGTGCCAGCAGTTACTCCGGACTCGCCAGGCAGCCCCAGCATTTT
TRBV5-6	TRBJ2-1	TRBD2	NA	CASSPVAGANNEQFF	TGTGCCAGCAGCCCCGTAGCGGGAGCGAACAATGAGCAGTTCTTC
TRBV4-3	TRBJ2-7	NA	NA	CASSQAVPVLAAYEQYF	TGCGCCAGCAGCCAAGCCGTCCCGGTTTTAGCGGCCTACGAGCAGTACTTC
TRBV6-1	TRBJ2-6	NA	NA	CASSEGLSGANVLTF	TGTGCCAGCAGTGAGGGCCTCTCTGGGGCCAACGTCCTGACTTTC
TRBV5-1	TRBJ1-3	NA	NA	CASSLGVAGNTIYF	TGCGCCAGCAGCTTGGGAGTAGCTGGAAACACCATATATTTT
TRBV19	TRBJ2-4	TRBD2	once	CASGLVDIQYF	TGTGCCAGTGGACTAGTCGACATTCAGTACTTC
TRBV6-1	TRBJ2-2	TRBD2	NA	CATGLAGDFTGELFF	TGTGCCACCGGACTAGCGGGGGATTTCACCGGGGAGCTGTTTTTT
TRBV4-2	TRBJ1-2	TRBD1	NA	CASSQEPGTGLYGYTF	TGTGCCAGCAGCCAAGAACCCGGGACAGGGTTATATGGCTACACCTTC
TRBV2	TRBJ2-5	NA	NA	CASSGQGLGGETQYF	TGTGCCAGCAGTGGGCAGGGGCTCGGAGGAGAGACCCAGTACTTC
TRBV9	TRBJ1-2	NA	few	CASSEGQPSSGYTF	TGTGCCAGCAGCGAAGGACAGCCCTCCTCTGGCTACACCTTC
TRBV18	TRBJ1-5	NA	NA	CASSPLESNQPQHF	TGTGCCAGCTCACCGCTAGAGAGCAATCAGCCCCAGCATTTT
TRBV18	TRBJ1-1	NA	NA	CASSPETEAFF	TGTGCCAGCTCACCAGAGACTGAAGCTTTCTTT
TRBV2	TRBJ2-7	TRBD2	NA	CASNGLAGGGSEQYF	TGTGCCAGCAACGGTCTAGCGGGAGGGGGGAGCGAGCAGTACTTC
TRBV29-1	TRBJ2-7	TRBD1	NA	CSVETGESYEQYF	TGCAGCGTTGAGACAGGGGAGTCCTACGAGCAGTACTTC
TRBV15	TRBJ2-2	NA	once	CATSRDQGTGELFF	TGTGCCACCAGCAGAGATCAGGGGACCGGGGAGCTGTTTTTT
TRBV4-3	TRBJ2-2	TRBD2	NA	CASSQDGAGGSTGELFF	TGCGCCAGCAGCCAAGATGGGGCGGGAGGGAGCACCGGGGAGCTGTTTTTT
TRBV7-7	TRBJ2-2	TRBD1	few	CASSLGTAPNTGELFF	TGTGCTAGCAGCCTTGGGACAGCCCCGAACACCGGGGAGCTGTTTTTT
TRBV15	TRBJ1-3	NA	NA	CATSSGGNNTIYF	TGTGCCACCAGCAGTGGGGGGAACAACACCATATATTTT
TRBV9	TRBJ2-1	NA	once	CASSVEATVGFYNEQFF	TGTGCCAGCAGCGTAGAAGCAACCGTGGGCTTCTACAATGAGCAGTTCTTC
TRBV13	TRBJ2-7	TRBD1	NA	CASSSGTGYEQYF	TGTGCCAGCAGCTCCGGGACAGGGTACGAGCAGTACTTC
TRBV7-9	TRBJ2-1	TRBD2	NA	CASSAPARLADYNEQFF	TGTGCCAGCAGCGCACCTGCCCGACTAGCGGATTACAATGAGCAGTTCTTC
TRBV10-3	TRBJ1-1	TRBD1	few	CAISESVGQVNTEAFF	TGTGCCATCAGTGAGTCCGTGGGACAGGTCAACACTGAAGCTTTCTTT
TRBV27	TRBJ2-7	NA	NA	CASSLGTFYEQYF	TGTGCCAGCAGTTTAGGGACATTCTACGAGCAGTACTTC
TRBV4-1	TRBJ1-5	NA	NA	CASSQEGGAGGDQPQHF	TGCGCCAGCAGCCAAGAAGGAGGGGCAGGAGGAGACCAGCCCCAGCATTTT
TRBV6-5	TRBJ1-2	NA	NA	CASSPTQGYYGYTF	TGTGCCAGCAGTCCCACTCAGGGCTACTATGGCTACACCTTC
TRBV4-1	TRBJ2-1	NA	NA	CASTTIYGEQFF	TGCGCCAGCACCACCATTTACGGTGAGCAGTTCTTC
TRBV6-6	TRBJ1-4	TRBD1	NA	CASSQTGLGKLFF	TGTGCCAGCAGCCAGACAGGGCTAGGAAAACTGTTTTTT
TRBV9	TRBJ2-7	NA	few	CASSVDLGAYEQYF	TGTGCCAGCAGCGTAGACCTAGGAGCCTACGAGCAGTACTTC
TRBV6-4	TRBJ2-7	NA	NA	CASSDSPTTPLDEQYF	TGTGCCAGCAGTGACTCGCCTACCACCCCGTTGGACGAGCAGTACTTC
TRBV7-2	TRBJ2-5	NA	NA	CASSRRVGGETQYF	TGTGCCAGCAGCAGGAGGGTGGGGGGAGAGACCCAGTACTTC
TRBV6-5	TRBJ2-7	TRBD2	once	CASSRGLADPYEQYF	TGTGCCAGCAGTCGGGGACTAGCGGACCCTTACGAGCAGTACTTC
TRBV27	TRBJ1-4	NA	NA	CASSFLGRLFF	TGTGCCAGCAGTTTTTTGGGGAGACTGTTTTTT
TRBV10-3	TRBJ2-1	TRBD1	once	CAHRDRAYNEQFF	TGTGCCCACCGGGACAGGGCCTACAATGAGCAGTTCTTC
TRBV13	TRBJ2-1	TRBD1	NA	CASSAIGTGTNEQFF	TGTGCCAGCAGCGCTATCGGGACAGGTACCAATGAGCAGTTCTTC
TRBV12-5	TRBJ1-2	NA	NA	CASAGEGSGYTF	TGTGCTAGTGCCGGGGAGGGAAGTGGATACACCTTC
TRBV6-6	TRBJ1-4	NA	NA	CASSYSSSRPEEKLFF	TGTGCCAGCAGTTACTCTTCCAGTAGACCGGAGGAAAAACTGTTTTTT
TRBV5-4	TRBJ2-3	NA	NA	CASSTPGEGTQYF	TGTGCCAGCAGCACCCCAGGGGAGGGTACGCAGTATTTT
TRBV5-4	TRBJ2-1	NA	NA	CASSTLLSGEQFF	TGTGCCAGCAGCACCTTGTTGTCGGGTGAGCAGTTCTTC
TRBV6-6	TRBJ2-7	NA	NA	CASTPGRVYEQYF	TGTGCCAGCACCCCGGGCAGGGTTTACGAGCAGTACTTC